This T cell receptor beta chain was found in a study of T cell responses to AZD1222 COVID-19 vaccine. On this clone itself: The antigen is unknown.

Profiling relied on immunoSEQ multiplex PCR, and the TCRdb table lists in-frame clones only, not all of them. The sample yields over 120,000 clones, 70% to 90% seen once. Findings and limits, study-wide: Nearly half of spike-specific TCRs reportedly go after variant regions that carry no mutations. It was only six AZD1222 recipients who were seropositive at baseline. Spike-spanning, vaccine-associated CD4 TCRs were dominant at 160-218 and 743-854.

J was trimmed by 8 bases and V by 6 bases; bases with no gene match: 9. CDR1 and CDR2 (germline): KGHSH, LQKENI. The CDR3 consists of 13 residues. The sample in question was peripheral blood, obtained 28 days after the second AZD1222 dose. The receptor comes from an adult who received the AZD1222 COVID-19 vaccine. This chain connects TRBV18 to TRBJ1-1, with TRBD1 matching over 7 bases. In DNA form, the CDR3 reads TGTGCCAGCTCTGGGGCCCGACAGGGCGAAGCTTTCTTT. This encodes CASSGARQGEAFF.